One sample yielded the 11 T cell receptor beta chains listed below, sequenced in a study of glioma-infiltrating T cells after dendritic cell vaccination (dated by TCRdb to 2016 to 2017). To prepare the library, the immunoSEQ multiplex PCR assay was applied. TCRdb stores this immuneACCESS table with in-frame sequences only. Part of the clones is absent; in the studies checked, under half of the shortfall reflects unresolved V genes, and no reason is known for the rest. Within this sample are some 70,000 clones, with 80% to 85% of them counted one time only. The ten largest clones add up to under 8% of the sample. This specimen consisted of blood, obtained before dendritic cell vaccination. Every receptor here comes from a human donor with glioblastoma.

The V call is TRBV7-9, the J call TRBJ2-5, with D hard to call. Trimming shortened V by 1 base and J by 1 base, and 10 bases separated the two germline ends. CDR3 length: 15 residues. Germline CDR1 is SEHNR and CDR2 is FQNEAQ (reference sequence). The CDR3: CASSLGSRIQETQYF. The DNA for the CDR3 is TGTGCCAGCAGCTTAGGGAGTAGGATCCAAGAGACCCAGTACTTC.

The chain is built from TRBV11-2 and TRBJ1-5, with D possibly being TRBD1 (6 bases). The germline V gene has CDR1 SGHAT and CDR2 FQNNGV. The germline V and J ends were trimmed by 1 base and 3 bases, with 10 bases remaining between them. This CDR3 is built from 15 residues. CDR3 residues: CASSLADRNNQPQHF. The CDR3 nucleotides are TGTGCCAGCAGCTTAGCCGACAGGAACAATCAGCCCCAGCATTTT.

The CDR3 coding sequence is TGTGCCAGCAGGCGAGATACAGCTAGCAATCAGCCCCAGCATTTT. Its protein product is CASRRDTASNQPQHF. The genes are TRBV2 and TRBJ1-5, with D unclear. Germline V lookup: CDR1 SNHLY, CDR2 FYNNEI. V was cut by 6 bases and J by 0 bases, with 12 bases left in between. This CDR3 has 15 residues. Drawing the rest from reference TRBV2 and TRBJ1-5, the complete variable domain is EPEVTQTPSHQVTQMGQEVILRCVPISNHLYFYWYRQILGQKVEFLVSFYNNEISEKSEIFDDQFSVERPDGSNFTLKIRSTKLEDSAMYFCASRRDTASNQPQHFGDGTRLSIL.

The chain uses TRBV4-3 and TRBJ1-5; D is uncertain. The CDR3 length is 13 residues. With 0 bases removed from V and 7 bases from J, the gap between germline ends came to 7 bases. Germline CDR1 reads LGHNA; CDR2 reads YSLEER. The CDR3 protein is CASSQEREQPQHF. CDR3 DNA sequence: TGCGCCAGCAGCCAAGAAAGGGAGCAGCCCCAGCATTTT.

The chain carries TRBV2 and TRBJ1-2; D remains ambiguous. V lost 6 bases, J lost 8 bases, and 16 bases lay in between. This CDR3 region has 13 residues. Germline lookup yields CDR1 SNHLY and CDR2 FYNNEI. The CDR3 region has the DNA TGTGCCAGCAGCCTTCCGGACTCCTCGGGCTACACCTTC. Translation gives CASSLPDSSGYTF. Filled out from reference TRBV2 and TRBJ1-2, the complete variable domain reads EPEVTQTPSHQVTQMGQEVILRCVPISNHLYFYWYRQILGQKVEFLVSFYNNEISEKSEIFDDQFSVERPDGSNFTLKIRSTKLEDSAMYFCASSLPDSSGYTFGSGTRLTVV.

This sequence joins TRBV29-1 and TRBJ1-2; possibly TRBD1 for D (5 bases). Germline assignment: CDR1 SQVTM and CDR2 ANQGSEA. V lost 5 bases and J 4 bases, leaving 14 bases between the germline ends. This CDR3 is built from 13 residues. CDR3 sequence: CSVSLDIAYGYTF. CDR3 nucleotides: TGCAGCGTTTCCTTGGACATTGCCTATGGCTACACCTTC.

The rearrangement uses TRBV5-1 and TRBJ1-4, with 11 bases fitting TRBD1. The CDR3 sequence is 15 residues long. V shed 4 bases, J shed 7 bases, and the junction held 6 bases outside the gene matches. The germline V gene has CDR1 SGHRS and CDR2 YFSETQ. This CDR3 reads CASSATGTGGEKLFF. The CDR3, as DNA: TGCGCCAGCAGCGCAACCGGGACAGGGGGTGAAAAACTGTTTTTT. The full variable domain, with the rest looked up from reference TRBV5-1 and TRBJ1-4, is KAGVTQTPRYLIKTRGQQVTLSCSPISGHRSVSWYQQTPGQGLQFLFEYFSETQRNKGNFPGRFSGRQFSNSRSEMNVSTLELGDSALYLCASSATGTGGEKLFFGSGTQLSVL.

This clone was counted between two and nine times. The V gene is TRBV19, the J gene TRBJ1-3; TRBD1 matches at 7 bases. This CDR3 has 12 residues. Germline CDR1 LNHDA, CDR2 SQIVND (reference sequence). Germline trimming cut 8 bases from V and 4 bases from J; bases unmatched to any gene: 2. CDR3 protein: CASGTDGNTIYF. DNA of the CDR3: TGTGCCAGTGGGACAGACGGAAACACCATATATTTT.

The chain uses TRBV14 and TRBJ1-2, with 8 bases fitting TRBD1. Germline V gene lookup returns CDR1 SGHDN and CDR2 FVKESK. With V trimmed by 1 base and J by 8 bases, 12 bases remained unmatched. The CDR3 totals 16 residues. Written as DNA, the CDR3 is TGTGCCAGCAGCCAAGCGATCAGGACAGGGCGCGACGGCTACACCTTC. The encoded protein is CASSQAIRTGRDGYTF.

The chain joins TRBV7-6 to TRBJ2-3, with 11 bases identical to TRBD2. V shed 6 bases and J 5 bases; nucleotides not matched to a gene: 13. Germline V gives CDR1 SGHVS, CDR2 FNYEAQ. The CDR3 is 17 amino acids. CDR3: CASRHTNTGTSGDTQYF. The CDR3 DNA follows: TGTGCCAGCAGACATACCAATACCGGGACTAGCGGAGATACGCAGTATTTT.

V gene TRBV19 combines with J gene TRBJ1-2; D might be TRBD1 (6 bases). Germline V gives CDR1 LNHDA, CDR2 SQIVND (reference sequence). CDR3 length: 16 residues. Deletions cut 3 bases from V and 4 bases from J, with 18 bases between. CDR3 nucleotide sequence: TGTGCCAGTAGTATGGTGGCAGGGGCTTGGGTCTATGGCTACACCTTC. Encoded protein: CASSMVAGAWVYGYTF.